The rows below give T cell receptor beta chains drawn from one sample of a study of T-cell reconstitution after alpha-beta-depleted transplantation in children. TCRdb redid the calling of the PCR reads with MiXCR, one entry per CDR3 protein. The sample contains 280,000 or so distinct CDR3 sequences, around a tenth of which appear only once. Material: peripheral blood, obtained 180 days after TCRalphabeta/CD19-depleted stem cell transplant. The source of these receptors is a male patient between 2 and 10 years old who had a stem cell transplant for chronic granulomatous disease, so the T cells may come from the graft donor. Each CDR3 is given with its conserved first and last residue. D genes are given only for firm matches. A row's size may be missing; if present it is once, few, many or a size class.

D	V	J	size	CDR3	DNA
TRBD1	TRBV28	TRBJ2-3	many	CASSPWDRATDTQYF	TGTGCCAGCAGTCCCTGGGACAGGGCAACAGATACGCAGTATTTT
.	TRBV4-2	TRBJ2-3	many	CASSQETRGATDTQYF	TGTGCCAGCAGCCAAGAGACGAGGGGGGCCACAGATACGCAGTATTTT
.	TRBV6-2/TRBV6-3	TRBJ2-7	many	CASSYLFHYEQYF	TGTGCCAGCAGTTACCTTTTCCATTACGAGCAGTACTTC
TRBD1	TRBV15	TRBJ1-6	few	CATSRTTTGTNSPLHF	TGTGCCACCAGCAGAACTACGACAGGGACTAATTCACCCCTCCACTTT
TRBD2	TRBV4-3	TRBJ2-1	many	CASSQGTLGTRLFF	TGCGCCAGCAGCCAAGGGACATTAGGGACTAGACTTTTCTTC
TRBD1	TRBV19	TRBJ1-5	.	CASRGIGTGLEQPQHF	TGTGCCAGTAGGGGGATCGGGACAGGTCTTGAACAGCCCCAGCATTTT
.	TRBV18	TRBJ2-6	many	CASSPQVGSGANVLTF	TGTGCCAGCTCACCACAAGTCGGTTCTGGGGCCAACGTCCTGACTTTC
TRBD2	TRBV4-3	TRBJ2-5	.	CASSRQLAAQETQYF	TGCGCCAGCAGCCGCCAACTAGCGGCCCAAGAGACCCAGTACTTC
.	TRBV23-1	TRBJ2-5	few	CASSHIGGQETQYF	TGCGCCAGCAGTCATATAGGGGGCCAAGAGACCCAGTACTTC
.	TRBV29-1	TRBJ2-7	many	CSARGGRAYEQYF	TGCAGCGCGAGGGGTGGCAGGGCCTACGAGCAGTACTTC
.	TRBV3-1	TRBJ1-5	many	CASSPQGNSNQPQHF	TGTGCCAGCAGTCCACAGGGAAATAGCAATCAGCCCCAGCATTTT
.	TRBV5-6	TRBJ2-7	many	CASSMAAFSYEQYF	TGTGCCAGCAGCATGGCGGCCTTCTCCTACGAGCAGTACTTC
.	TRBV28	TRBJ2-1	many	CASGGWDNEQFF	TGTGCCAGCGGGGGGTGGGACAATGAGCAGTTCTTC
.	TRBV28	TRBJ2-7	.	CASSLRIVPYEQYF	TGTGCCAGCAGTTTGCGGATTGTCCCCTACGAGCAGTACTTC
TRBD2	TRBV11-2	TRBJ2-3	many	CASSYLLAGGGVTDTQYF	TGTGCCAGCAGCTACCTTCTAGCGGGAGGAGGGGTCACAGATACGCAGTATTTT
TRBD2	TRBV7-3	TRBJ2-1	many	CASSSSGGASAAYNEQFF	TGTGCCAGCAGTTCTAGCGGGGGGGCCTCGGCGGCATACAATGAGCAGTTCTTC
.	TRBV30	TRBJ2-1	many	CAWSVGANEQFF	TGTGCCTGGAGTGTTGGTGCCAATGAGCAGTTCTTC
.	TRBV20-1	TRBJ1-1	many	CSARSGLGGLNTEAFF	TGCAGTGCTAGAAGCGGCCTGGGGGGGCTCAACACTGAAGCTTTCTTT
TRBD2	TRBV15	TRBJ2-7	many	CATSRTSFDEQYF	TGTGCCACCAGCAGGACTAGCTTCGACGAGCAGTACTTC
TRBD2	TRBV7-9	TRBJ2-7	many	CASSLALAFYEQYF	TGTGCCAGCAGCTTAGCACTAGCGTTCTACGAGCAGTACTTC
.	TRBV28	TRBJ1-3	.	CASSLGRSSGNTIYF	TGTGCCAGCAGTTTAGGCCGCAGCTCTGGAAACACCATATATTTT
.	TRBV6-5	TRBJ2-3	many	CASRYAARGTDTQYF	TGTGCCAGCAGGTACGCCGCCCGGGGCACAGATACGCAGTATTTT
TRBD1	TRBV5-3	TRBJ2-1	many	CASGQGAKSSYNEQFF	TGTGCCTCCGGACAGGGGGCTAAGAGCTCCTACAATGAGCAGTTCTTC
.	TRBV11-2	TRBJ2-5	many	CASSAYLDRFRQETQYF	TGTGCCAGCAGCGCGTACCTTGACAGGTTTCGCCAAGAGACCCAGTACTTC
.	TRBV5-1	TRBJ2-1	.	CVSSLVGSGISYNEQFF	TGCGTCAGCAGCTTAGTGGGTAGTGGGATCTCCTACAATGAGCAGTTCTTC
.	TRBV7-2	TRBJ1-3	many	CASNAGPGNTIYF	TGTGCCAGCAACGCAGGGCCTGGAAACACCATATATTTT
.	TRBV12-3/TRBV12-4	TRBJ1-3	few	CASRPSFSGNTIYF	TGTGCCAGCAGACCCAGTTTCTCTGGAAACACCATATATTTT
.	TRBV18	TRBJ2-2	many	CASSPLPGLDTGELFF	TGTGCCAGCTCACCACTGCCAGGGCTTGACACCGGGGAGCTGTTTTTT
.	TRBV27	TRBJ1-2	many	CASSPHQAYGYTF	TGTGCCAGCAGTCCCCACCAAGCCTATGGCTACACCTTC
TRBD1	TRBV2	TRBJ2-1	.	CASRTGTEHYNEQFF	TGTGCCAGCAGGACTGGGACAGAACACTACAATGAGCAGTTCTTC
.	TRBV15	TRBJ2-7	many	CATSSQTGPSYEQYF	TGTGCCACCAGCAGCCAAACAGGGCCTTCCTACGAGCAGTACTTC
.	TRBV9	TRBJ2-1	many	CASSVEGGHYNEQFF	TGTGCCAGCAGCGTAGAGGGGGGGCATTACAATGAGCAGTTCTTC
TRBD1	TRBV2	TRBJ2-7	many	CASREWDRAYEQYF	TGTGCCAGCAGAGAATGGGACAGAGCCTACGAGCAGTACTTC
.	TRBV20-1	TRBJ2-7	few	CSARGTSSEQYF	TGCAGTGCTAGGGGTACTAGCAGCGAGCAGTACTTC
.	TRBV20-1	TRBJ2-5	many	CSALSGTLQETQYF	TGCAGTGCATTGTCTGGGACACTACAAGAGACCCAGTACTTC
.	TRBV30	TRBJ1-1	many	CAWSPGQIEAPMNTEAFF	TGTGCCTGGAGCCCAGGACAGATAGAGGCGCCCATGAACACTGAAGCTTTCTTT
.	TRBV6-1	TRBJ2-4	once	CASSPSSAENIQYF	TGTGCCAGCAGCCCCTCTTCTGCCGAAAACATTCAGTACTTC
.	TRBV18	TRBJ1-1	many	CASSVTANTEAFF	TGTGCCAGCTCTGTGACAGCGAACACTGAAGCTTTCTTT
.	TRBV7-3	TRBJ1-2	few	CASSFRDGYGYTF	TGTGCCAGCAGCTTTCGGGACGGCTATGGCTACACCTTC
.	TRBV18	TRBJ2-1	.	CASSPGSGQFF	TGTGCCAGCTCACCGGGATCAGGGCAGTTCTTC
TRBD2	TRBV11-2	TRBJ2-1	many	CASSLASGSTYNEQFF	TGTGCCAGCAGCTTAGCCAGCGGGAGCACTTACAATGAGCAGTTCTTC
TRBD2	TRBV11-1	TRBJ2-7	many	CASSKAPSGSFYEQYF	TGTGCCAGCAGCAAAGCGCCTAGCGGGAGTTTTTACGAGCAGTACTTC
.	TRBV7-9	TRBJ2-1	many	CASSPGGIHEQFF	TGTGCCAGCAGCCCTGGGGGAATCCATGAGCAGTTCTTC
.	TRBV29-1	TRBJ2-7	.	CSVGEGGCSFEQYF	TGCAGCGTTGGAGAGGGGGGCTGCTCCTTCGAGCAGTACTTC
TRBD1	TRBV18	TRBJ2-7	few	CASSPTGTGPYEQYF	TGTGCCAGCTCACCTACCGGGACAGGGCCCTACGAGCAGTACTTC
.	TRBV6-2/TRBV6-3	TRBJ2-1	many	CASSPFSDLYNEQFF	TGTGCCAGCAGTCCGTTTAGCGACCTTTACAATGAGCAGTTCTTC
TRBD2	TRBV20-1	TRBJ2-1	.	CSAILTSSPYNEQFF	TGCAGTGCCATTTTGACTAGCTCGCCCTACAATGAGCAGTTCTTC
.	TRBV20-1	TRBJ1-5	many	CSARSHVMVESNQPQHF	TGCAGTGCTAGAAGTCACGTAATGGTTGAGAGCAATCAGCCCCAGCATTTT
.	TRBV18	TRBJ2-7	many	CASSHTDTRKNHPLPYEQYF	TGTGCCAGCTCACACACGGACACGAGGAAGAATCACCCCCTCCCCTACGAGCAGTACTTC
.	TRBV27	TRBJ1-5	many	CASSLSGLKWPQHF	TGTGCCAGCAGTTTATCGGGGTTGAAGTGGCCCCAGCATTTT
.	TRBV28	TRBJ2-6	.	CASSFQRDTRPGANVLTF	TGTGCCAGCAGTTTTCAGCGGGACACCCGACCTGGGGCCAACGTCCTGACTTTC